The rows below give T cell receptor beta chains drawn from one sample of a study of a mutant IDH1 vaccine in newly diagnosed glioma. Their recognized antigens are unknown. TCRdb keeps only in-frame clones here, not all; method: immunoSEQ multiplex PCR. The sample yields about 20,000 clones, around 82% seen once. The sample in question was PBMCs, obtained from a glioma patient whose treatment included an IDH1 peptide vaccine. These receptors all come from a young man with glioma. Each CDR3 is given with its conserved first and last residue. Each record gives: CDR3 length, D gene, J gene, V gene, CDR3 protein. A D gene is named only where the DNA matches it firmly.

15,.,TRBJ1-2,TRBV5-1,CASSLTSTGHYGYTF
13,.,TRBJ2-1,TRBV5-4,CASSFPRDNEQFF
15,.,TRBJ2-2,TRBV6-5,CASSPAGRDTGELFF
14,TRBD2,TRBJ2-3,TRBV7-6,CASSLAGGRDTQYF
14,.,TRBJ2-2,TRBV5-1,CASSLSGNTGELFF
15,TRBD2,TRBJ2-7,TRBV27,CASSYTSGLPYEQYF
14,.,TRBJ2-2,TRBV29-1,CSAPSDRNTGELFF
14,.,TRBJ1-5,TRBV2,CASRPGRGNQPQHF
13,.,TRBJ1-2,TRBV7-2,CASSPLFSGGYTF
14,.,TRBJ1-2,TRBV6-1,CASIHLGDPYGYTF
16,.,TRBJ1-5,TRBV6-6,CASSYSREGSNQPQHF
14,.,TRBJ2-2,TRBV5-1,CASQIQGNTGELFF
14,.,TRBJ1-4,TRBV19,CASSKTATNEKLFF
17,.,TRBJ2-1,TRBV5-1,CASSLVPAGLAYNEQFF
14,.,TRBJ2-7,TRBV5-1,CASSLGGGSYEQYF
15,.,TRBJ2-7,TRBV5-1,CASSLDGPRAYEQYF
12,.,TRBJ1-1,TRBV2,CASSERTAEAFF
18,.,TRBJ2-6,TRBV5-6,CASSLAVVRRSGANVLTF
16,TRBD2,TRBJ2-7,TRBV27,CASISHGRQGSYEQYF
14,TRBD1,TRBJ2-7,TRBV19,CASSPGGQGGEQYF
15,TRBD1,TRBJ1-5,TRBV5-6,CASSLGQVPNQPQHF
13,TRBD1,TRBJ1-2,TRBV30,CAWIREGAGGYTF
12,.,TRBJ1-3,TRBV30,CAWKGTGNTIYF
14,.,TRBJ2-2,TRBV5-6,CASSLASGTGELFF
15,.,TRBJ2-6,TRBV21-1,CASSNLGHGANVLTF
15,TRBD1,TRBJ2-5,TRBV5-4,CASSAGTGKMETQYF
13,.,TRBJ1-2,TRBV9,CASSISGEHGYTF
14,.,TRBJ1-1,TRBV19,CASSNRERDTEAFF
17,.,TRBJ1-2,TRBV2,CASSDLAQTLSNYGYTF
15,.,TRBJ1-1,TRBV5-1,CASSPGPNLNTEAFF
17,TRBD1,TRBJ2-7,TRBV5-1,CASSYYSGTGSRGEQYF
12,TRBD1,TRBJ1-1,TRBV6-6,CASRGQVNEAFF
14,.,TRBJ2-3,TRBV9,CASSYGDSEDTQYF
14,.,TRBJ1-4,TRBV5-1,CASSLRGTNEKLFF
15,.,TRBJ1-4,TRBV6-6,CASSPPGPRGEKLFF
13,.,TRBJ1-5,TRBV10-3,CAISKDSYRPQHF
14,.,TRBJ1-2,TRBV29-1,CSVPLGQTLYGYTF
14,TRBD2,TRBJ2-5,TRBV25-1,CASRNAGGGETQYF
13,.,TRBJ2-5,TRBV30,CAWNRGGRETQYF
16,TRBD2,TRBJ2-7,TRBV5-1,CASSLIPGTSGDVQYF
13,.,TRBJ1-1,TRBV2,CASIVGVDTEAFF
15,TRBD1,TRBJ2-7,TRBV6-5,CASSRGGTGSYEQYF
13,.,TRBJ2-7,TRBV7-9,CASSPVGTSEQYF
15,.,TRBJ2-3,TRBV5-5,CASSLRSSSTDTQYF
14,.,TRBJ1-1,TRBV5-1,CASSLGGADTEAFF
13,.,TRBJ1-1,TRBV19,CASSIDVNTEAFF
13,.,TRBJ2-1,TRBV27,CASSLSSYNEQFF
13,.,TRBJ1-1,TRBV27,CASSLKPNTEAFF
14,.,TRBJ1-1,TRBV11-2,CASSLVRVRTEAFF
13,.,TRBJ2-3,TRBV27,CASSLSGTDTQYF
15,TRBD2,TRBJ2-7,TRBV27,CASSPTSGSIYEQYF